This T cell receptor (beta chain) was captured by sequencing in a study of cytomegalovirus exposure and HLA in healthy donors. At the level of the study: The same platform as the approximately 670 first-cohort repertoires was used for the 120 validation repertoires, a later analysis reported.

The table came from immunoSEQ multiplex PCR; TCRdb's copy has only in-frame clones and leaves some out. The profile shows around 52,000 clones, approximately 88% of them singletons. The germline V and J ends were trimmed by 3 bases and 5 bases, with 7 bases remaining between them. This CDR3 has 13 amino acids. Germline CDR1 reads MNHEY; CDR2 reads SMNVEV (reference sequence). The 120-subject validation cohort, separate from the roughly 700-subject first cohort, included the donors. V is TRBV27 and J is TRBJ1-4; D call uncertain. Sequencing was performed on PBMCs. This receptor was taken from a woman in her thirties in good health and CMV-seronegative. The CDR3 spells CASSFRANEKLFF. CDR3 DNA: TGTGCCAGCAGTTTTCGAGCGAATGAAAAACTGTTTTTT. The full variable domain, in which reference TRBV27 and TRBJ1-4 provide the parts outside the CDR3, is EAQVTQNPRYLITVTGKKLTVTCSQNMNHEYMSWYRQDPGLGLRQIYYSMNVEVTDKGDVPEGYKVSRKEKRNFPLILESPSPNQTSLYFCASSFRANEKLFFGSGTQLSVL.